These 30 T cell receptor beta chains share one sample of origin, sequenced in a study of beta chain features in type 1 diabetes. The investigators reverse transcribed all of the isolated RNA, so they sequenced expressed TCRB transcripts. This table comes from immunoSEQ multiplex PCR, and its TCRdb copy is limited to in-frame clones, with some not included. Among roughly 240,000 clones listed, under 70% were seen once. The sequencing sample was made of naive CD4+ T cells from blood. The origin of the receptors is a man aged 30 to 45 in good health.

The gene calls are TRBV29-1 and TRBJ1-3; D call uncertain. The CDR3 loop spans 11 amino acids. Per germline, CDR1 SQVTM and CDR2 ANQGSEA. The V and J ends lost 5 bases and 2 bases respectively, with 4 bases between them. The CDR3 DNA sequence: TGCAGCGTTTCGACTGGAAACACCATATATTTT. It is translated as CSVSTGNTIYF.

The chain has TRBV20-1 and TRBJ2-3; D is ambiguous. Germline assignment: CDR1 DFQATT and CDR2 SNEGSKA (reference sequence). Trimming cost V 6 bases and J 4 bases, with 5 bases left between them. CDR3 size: 10 residues. The CDR3 region is CSAQADTQYF. The CDR3 DNA reads as TGCAGTGCCCAAGCAGATACGCAGTATTTT.

The chain links TRBV15 to TRBJ2-5; no reliable D call. The J call may be faulty, since TRBJ2-7 better matches the DNA end. The CDR3 contains 13 residues. Germline CDR1 LNHNV, CDR2 YYDKDF (reference sequence). The CDR3 protein is CATSRDGSYEQYF. The CDR3 DNA reads TGTGCCACCAGCAGAGACGGTTCCTACGAGCAGTACTTC.

The chain carries TRBV7-9 and TRBJ2-3; D is tentatively TRBD1 or TRBD2 (5 bases each). Germline values: CDR1 SEHNR, CDR2 FQNEAQ (reference sequence). The CDR3 totals 15 residues. Trimming pared 1 base from V and 0 bases from J, leaving 8 bases between. CDR3 sequence (DNA): TGTGCCAGCAGCTTAGTGGGGGTCAGCACAGATACGCAGTATTTT. It yields the protein CASSLVGVSTDTQYF.

This chain uses TRBV7-2 with TRBJ1-5; D gene uncertain. The CDR3 runs to 13 residues. Trimming shortened V by 1 base and J by 7 bases, and 8 bases separated the two germline ends. Germline CDR1 and CDR2: SGHTA and FQGNSA. Here the CDR3 reads CASSLVMEQPQHF. CDR3 in DNA: TGTGCCAGCAGCTTAGTGATGGAGCAGCCCCAGCATTTT.

The J gene is TRBJ1-3, the V gene TRBV4-1; no definite D call. Between the trimmed V and J ends, which lost 4 bases and 0 bases, there was a span of 4 bases. CDR1 is MGHRA, CDR2 YSYEKL, per germline. This CDR3 has 13 residues. DNA for the CDR3: TGCGCCAGCAGCCGGTTCTCTGGAAACACCATATATTTT. The encoded protein is CASSRFSGNTIYF.

The V call is TRBV30, the J call TRBJ2-7; the D is unclear. The CDR3 has 12 residues. The V gene's germline CDR1 is GTSNPN and CDR2 SVGIG (reference sequence). Between the trimmed V and J ends, which lost 7 bases and 6 bases, there was a span of 16 bases. This chain's CDR3 is CAFAGPYGEQYF. The DNA of the CDR3 is TGTGCCTTCGCCGGGCCTTATGGCGAGCAGTACTTC.

There are a few counts of this clone. The J gene is TRBJ1-2, the V gene TRBV30; TRBD1 agrees at 7 bases. The CDR3 contains 13 residues. CDR1 and CDR2 from the germline V gene are GTSNPN and SVGIG (reference sequence). J gave up 3 bases and V 3 bases, and 4 bases lay outside the gene matches. CDR3 nucleotides: TGTGCCTGGAGCACAGGGGCCTACTATGGCTACACCTTC. It yields the protein CAWSTGAYYGYTF.

With respect to this clone: Other DNA sequences of this sample code for an identical CDR3. The chain couples TRBV29-1 to TRBJ1-1; TRBD1 might be the D (5 bases). Trimming cost V 6 bases and J 0 bases, with 8 bases left between them. CDR1 is SQVTM and CDR2 is ANQGSEA in the germline V gene. This CDR3 has 12 amino acids. DNA of the CDR3: TGCAGCGTGTCAGGGCTGAACACTGAAGCTTTCTTT. Amino acids: CSVSGLNTEAFF.

The CDR3 DNA is TGTGCCACCAGCAGACCCGCCGGGACTAGTACAGGACCTGAGCAGTTCTTC. Protein: CATSRPAGTSTGPEQFF. The J gene is TRBJ2-7, the V gene TRBV15; 8 bases map to TRBD2. The last part of the DNA fits TRBJ2-1 better; the J call may be wrong. CDR1 and CDR2 (germline): LNHNV, YYDKDF (reference sequence). There are 17 residues in the CDR3.

The chain couples TRBV18 to TRBJ2-5, with 10 bases matching TRBD2. V was pared by 0 bases and J by 6 bases, with 7 bases of the junction left unmatched. Germline CDR1 reads KGHSH; CDR2 reads LQKENI. The CDR3 totals 16 residues. The CDR3, as DNA: TGTGCCAGCTCACCACCGATGAGCGGGAGGGTTCAGACCCAGTACTTC. Translated: CASSPPMSGRVQTQYF.

The chain couples TRBV14 to TRBJ2-2; tentative D call: TRBD1 (7 bases). CDR3 size: 16 residues. Germline V CDR1 and CDR2: SGHDN, FVKESK. V lost 1 base to trimming and J lost 5 bases, with 14 bases between them. CDR3 region: CASSQAGSGGTGELFF. The CDR3 bases are TGTGCCAGCAGCCAAGCCGGATCAGGGGGGACCGGGGAGCTGTTTTTT.

The V call is TRBV9, the J call TRBJ1-1, with TRBD1 matching 7 bases. This CDR3 spans 15 amino acids. Germline CDR1 reads SGDLS; CDR2 reads YYNGEE. Trimming cost V 0 bases and J 5 bases; bases outside gene matches: 7. CDR3 in DNA: TGTGCCAGCAGCGTAGAACTCACAGGGGTTACTGAAGCTTTCTTT. This translates into CASSVELTGVTEAFF.

This clone occurred a few times. This chain connects TRBV29-1 to TRBJ2-7, with TRBD2 matching over 9 bases. This CDR3 spans 13 amino acids. Germline V gene lookup returns CDR1 SQVTM and CDR2 ANQGSEA. V lost 1 base, J lost 4 bases, and 2 bases stayed unmatched. For the CDR3, the DNA is TGCAGCGTTGAAGGTAGCGGGAGATACGAGCAGTACTTC. It is translated as CSVEGSGRYEQYF.

V is TRBV13 and J is TRBJ2-7; 10 nucleotides match TRBD2. The CDR3 is 15 amino acids. Germline V CDR1 and CDR2: PRHDT, FYEKMQ (reference sequence). V shed 4 bases and J 6 bases; nucleotides not matched to a gene: 9. The CDR3: CASSSPGLAVLEQYF. The CDR3 DNA reads TGTGCCAGCAGCTCCCCAGGACTAGCGGTCCTCGAGCAGTACTTC.

V usage is TRBV11-2 and J usage is TRBJ2-5, with TRBD1 matching 11 bases. V dropped 5 bases and J dropped 7; count of bases not matched to a gene: 18. Per germline, CDR1 SGHAT and CDR2 FQNNGV. The CDR3 is made up of 18 amino acids. The CDR3 DNA follows: TGTGCCAGCAGCCCCGGGACAGGGGGATCGGGTCAAAGACGGACCCAGTACTTC. The encoded protein is CASSPGTGGSGQRRTQYF.

The rearrangement uses TRBV9 and TRBJ2-7; D remains unclear. The CDR3 contains 15 residues. Germline assignment: CDR1 SGDLS and CDR2 YYNGEE. With 0 bases removed from V and 3 bases from J, the gap between germline ends came to 13 bases. This CDR3 reads CASSVATGRHYEQYF. The DNA of the CDR3 is TGTGCCAGCAGCGTAGCTACGGGCCGCCACTACGAGCAGTACTTC. Based on the CDR3 plus reference TRBV9 and TRBJ2-7, the full variable domain is DSGVTQTPKHLITATGQRVTLRCSPRSGDLSVYWYQQSLDQGLQFLIQYYNGEERAKGNILERFSAQQFPDLHSELNLSSLELGDSALYFCASSVATGRHYEQYFGPGTRLTVT.

J is TRBJ2-1 and V is TRBV5-1, with TRBD2 matching over 11 bases. V shed 5 bases and J 8 bases; nucleotides not matched to a gene: 9. The CDR3 totals 15 residues. The V gene's germline CDR1 is SGHRS and CDR2 YFSETQ. DNA of the CDR3: TGCGCCAGCAGTCATAGACTAGCGGGGACGGATGAGCAGTTCTTC. Its protein is CASSHRLAGTDEQFF.

In the case of this clone: Other nucleotide sequences in the sample specify the same CDR3. This chain links TRBV29-1 with TRBJ2-1; no clear D gene. Looked up from germline, CDR1 is SQVTM and CDR2 is ANQGSEA. The CDR3 has 10 residues. V lost 5 bases, J lost 5 bases, and 4 bases lay in between. CDR3 in DNA: TGCAGCGTTTCAGACAATGAGCAGTTCTTC. Encoded protein: CSVSDNEQFF.

The V and J genes are TRBV6-5 and TRBJ1-1; D is ambiguous. Germline-derived CDR1 and CDR2 are MNHEY and SVGAGI. The CDR3 totals 14 residues. The ends were cut back, 6 bases at V and 1 base at J, with 12 bases in the middle. CDR3 residues: CASRGEWKNTEAFF. The CDR3 DNA sequence: TGTGCCAGCAGGGGAGAATGGAAGAACACTGAAGCTTTCTTT.

The CDR3 region has the DNA TGTGCCTGGAGTGAGGACGGTGAGCAGTTCTTC. Translated, it gives CAWSEDGEQFF. The chain joins TRBV30 to TRBJ2-1; D is undetermined. The CDR3 contains 11 residues. Germline CDR1 reads GTSNPN; CDR2 reads SVGIG (reference sequence). Trimming pared 1 base from V and 9 bases from J, leaving 7 bases between.

The chain carries TRBV2 and TRBJ2-3; the D gene is possibly TRBD2 (5 bases). This CDR3 comprises 10 residues. Germline CDR1 is SNHLY and CDR2 is FYNNEI. The V end was cut by 11 bases, the J end by 6 bases, with 9 bases between. CDR3 in amino acids: CASWRDTQYF. The CDR3 DNA reads as TGTGCCTCCTGGAGGGATACGCAGTATTTT.

The genes are TRBV5-1 and TRBJ2-3; 15 bases map to TRBD2. Germline loops: CDR1 SGHRS, CDR2 YFSETQ. This CDR3 contains 16 residues. V lost 3 bases and J lost 4; bases outside the gene matches: 3. The CDR3 DNA reads TGCGCCAGCAGCTCCCGGACTAGCGGGAGGGCAGATACGCAGTATTTT. The encoded protein is CASSSRTSGRADTQYF.

A remark on this clone: Additional DNA sequences in this sample encode the identical CDR3. This chain uses TRBV30 with TRBJ1-5, with D unresolved. Trimming left V 3 bases short and J 0 bases short, with 6 bases between. The CDR3 sequence is 13 residues long. Germline CDR1 is GTSNPN and CDR2 is SVGIG (reference sequence). CDR3 nucleotide sequence: TGTGCCTGGAGCAGAGATAGCAATCAGCCCCAGCATTTT. Amino acids: CAWSRDSNQPQHF. The variable domain in full, completed from reference TRBV30 and TRBJ1-5, reads SQTIHQWPATLVQPVGSPLSLECTVEGTSNPNLYWYRQAAGRGLQLLFYSVGIGQISSEVPQNLSASRPQDRQFILSSKKLLLSDSGFYLCAWSRDSNQPQHFGDGTRLSIL.

The chain is built from TRBV4-2 and TRBJ2-1; D assignment may be TRBD1 or TRBD2 (5 bases each). Germline V lookup: CDR1 LGHNA, CDR2 YNFKEQ. The CDR3 runs to 13 residues. Trimming shortened V by 6 bases and J by 7 bases, and 13 bases separated the two germline ends. DNA for the CDR3: TGTGCCAGCAGTCTTACCAGGGAGAATGAGCAGTTCTTC. Protein: CASSLTRENEQFF.

The CDR3 coding sequence is TGTGCCTGGAGTGTAGGTCTAGAGTTCGCAGATACGCAGTATTTT. This translates into CAWSVGLEFADTQYF. The rearrangement links TRBV30 to TRBJ2-3; the D is unclear. V was cut by 0 bases and J by 4 bases, with 14 bases left in between. This CDR3 comprises 15 residues. Germline lookup yields CDR1 GTSNPN and CDR2 SVGIG (reference sequence).

The chain has TRBV6-1 and TRBJ1-5; 7 nucleotides match TRBD1. Germline trimming cut 4 bases from V and 4 bases from J; bases unmatched to any gene: 7. CDR1 is MNHNS, CDR2 SASEGT, per germline. This CDR3 is 15 amino acids long. The CDR3 protein is CASSGDSGQNQPQHF. The DNA for the CDR3 is TGTGCCAGCAGTGGGGACAGTGGGCAGAATCAGCCCCAGCATTTT.

The V call is TRBV30, the J call TRBJ2-1, with TRBD2 as a possible D gene (5 bases). The CDR3 sequence is 13 residues long. V was cut by 4 bases and J by 10 bases, with 17 bases left in between. CDR1 and CDR2 from the germline V gene are GTSNPN and SVGIG (reference sequence). CDR3 nucleotide sequence: TGTGCCTGGAACGGGATCTCACAATTGGAGCAGTTCTTC. This translates into CAWNGISQLEQFF.

The CDR3 region is CASSSGRQSSYYEQYF. DNA of the CDR3: TGTGCCAGCAGCTCGGGCCGACAGTCGAGTTACTACGAGCAGTACTTC. V gene TRBV5-4 combines with J gene TRBJ2-7, with a tentative D call TRBD1 (5 bases). The CDR3 length is 16 residues. Germline-derived CDR1 and CDR2 are SGHNT and YYREEE (reference sequence). Trimming stripped 3 bases from V and 3 bases from J, with 19 bases between.

Concerning this clone: The same CDR3 also results from other DNA sequences found in this sample. This CDR3 is CASSPPSTDTQYF. The CDR3 DNA is TGTGCCAGCTCACCACCGTCCACAGATACGCAGTATTTT. The chain carries TRBV18 and TRBJ2-3, with D unresolved. V was clipped by 0 bases and J by 2 bases, with 3 bases between them. CDR3 size: 13 residues. Germline V gene data show CDR1 as KGHSH and CDR2 as LQKENI.